One sample yielded the 4 T cell receptor beta chains listed below, sequenced in a study of CD8+CD57+ T cells in acquired aplastic anemia. Genomic DNA served as template for TCR beta VDJ and CDR3 profiling. TCRdb reprocessed the reads with MiXCR, giving one entry per CDR3 protein. The profile shows over 150,000 distinct CDR3 sequences, over 55% of them singletons. In patients chosen for sequencing, flow cytometry had shown CD8+CD57+ cell expansion. The source material was sorted CD4+, CD8+, or CD8+CD57+ T cells (not recorded which) from PBMCs. These receptors came from a human donor with aplastic anemia.

The chain employs TRBV29-1 and TRBJ1-4, with D uncertain. The V end was cut by 5 bases, the J end by 0 bases, with 10 bases between. Germline CDR1 reads SQVTM; CDR2 reads ANQGSEA. The CDR3 length is 14 residues. CDR3 nucleotide sequence: TGCAGCGTTCTTACAGTTGCAACTAATGAAAAACTGTTTTTT. Translating it yields CSVLTVATNEKLFF.

This clonotype occurred once. This rearrangement joins TRBV29-1 to TRBJ1-2; the match to TRBD1 covers 10 bases. V was clipped by 5 bases and J by 6 bases; unmatched bases: 12. Looked up from germline, CDR1 is SQVTM and CDR2 is ANQGSEA. The CDR3 loop spans 15 amino acids. The CDR3 here is CSVSEDRGFVDGYTF. CDR3 DNA: TGCAGCGTTAGTGAGGACAGGGGGTTCGTTGATGGCTACACCTTC.

This clonotype was found once. The chain employs TRBV4-1 and TRBJ1-5, with no clear D. The V and J ends lost 1 base and 0 bases respectively, with 7 bases between them. This CDR3 has 15 amino acids. The germline V gene encodes CDR1 MGHRA and CDR2 YSYEKL. The CDR3 DNA reads TGCGCCAGCAGCCAAGGAGGGTATAGCAATCAGCCCCAGCATTTT. It encodes CASSQGGYSNQPQHF.

The chain carries TRBV11-1 and TRBJ2-1, with no clear D. The germline V gene has CDR1 SGHAT and CDR2 FQDESV (reference sequence). V gave up 3 bases and J gave up 8 bases, with 8 bases separating them. This CDR3 has 12 residues. The CDR3 bases are TGTGCCAGCAGCTTCACGAATGATGAGCAGTTCTTC. Translating it yields CASSFTNDEQFF.